These T cell receptor beta chains were read from a single sample in a study of shared clonotypes between healthy human individuals. Some clones are missing from TCRdb's copy, which holds only in-frame ones; the method was immunoSEQ multiplex PCR. The sample includes around 2.3 million clones, approximately 95% of them seen just once. The material sequenced was naive CD4+ T cells sorted from blood. The receptors were gathered from a man aged 18 to 30 in good health. Each CDR3 is given with its conserved first and last residue. Expanded clones get a size class; other rows say once, few or many, or leave the size out.

>NA|TRBV4-1|TRBJ2-7
CASSRAFLSSHEQYF
>NA|TRBV2|TRBJ2-5
CASTGTGIETQYF
>once|TRBV6-1|TRBJ1-5
CASSDNRGDGNQPQHF
>NA|TRBV6-5|TRBJ2-3
CASTGAALGDTQYF
>NA|TRBV19|TRBJ2-5
CASRQLAQETQYF
>NA|TRBV5-1|TRBJ2-7
CASSPGTAGSYEQYF
>NA|TRBV18|TRBJ2-1
CASSPPTGYNEQFF
>NA|TRBV10-3|TRBJ1-2
CAISSDRGGYGYTF
>NA|TRBV27|TRBJ1-1
CASSLSNRANTEAFF
>NA|TRBV6-1|TRBJ1-4
CASSEAGVTNEKLFF
>NA|TRBV7-2|TRBJ2-1
CASSSPTSANSYNEQFF
>NA|TRBV5-1|TRBJ2-1
CASRVQTAVGDEQFF
>once|TRBV10-3|TRBJ2-2
CAISGLAGSNTGELFF
>NA|TRBV2|TRBJ2-5
CASSPVDGAGETQYF
>few|TRBV5-1|TRBJ1-2
CASSPPTGNYGYTF
>NA|TRBV19|TRBJ2-5
CASRPPGGRETQYF
>NA|TRBV28|TRBJ1-4
CASRSLGRTNEKLFF
>NA|TRBV4-3|TRBJ1-5
CASSTIQGDNQPQHF
>once|TRBV25-1|TRBJ2-5
CASSETGGRETQYF
>NA|TRBV7-6|TRBJ2-3
CASSLASSVRVKTDTQYF
>NA|TRBV18|TRBJ1-3
CASSPPGTGNTIYF
>NA|TRBV18|TRBJ2-1
CASSPSGIEGDEQFF
>NA|TRBV7-9|TRBJ2-1
CASSLVPQRDNEQFF
>NA|TRBV7-2|TRBJ1-1
CASSPGMGPNTEAFF
>NA|TRBV9|TRBJ1-6
CASSGPGQENSPLHF
>once|TRBV5-5|TRBJ2-7
CASSITGGIYEQYF
>NA|TRBV5-4|TRBJ1-6
CASSPMRGSPLHF
>NA|TRBV9|TRBJ2-6
CASSVGRPGANVLTF
>NA|TRBV7-2|TRBJ2-1
CASSLRAGSYNNEQFF
>NA|TRBV11-2|TRBJ2-3
CASSLSPNWRERTDTQYF
>NA|TRBV7-2|TRBJ2-1
CASSLADYQQFF
>NA|TRBV11-2|TRBJ2-5
CASTTAPGQGAETQYF
>NA|TRBV5-4|TRBJ2-3
CASSSQGGADTQYF
>NA|TRBV5-1|TRBJ1-3
CASSFGQGSGNTIYF
>NA|TRBV6-5|TRBJ1-1
CASSPLTGGSTEAFF
>NA|TRBV5-8|TRBJ2-2
CASSPAWRNTGELFF